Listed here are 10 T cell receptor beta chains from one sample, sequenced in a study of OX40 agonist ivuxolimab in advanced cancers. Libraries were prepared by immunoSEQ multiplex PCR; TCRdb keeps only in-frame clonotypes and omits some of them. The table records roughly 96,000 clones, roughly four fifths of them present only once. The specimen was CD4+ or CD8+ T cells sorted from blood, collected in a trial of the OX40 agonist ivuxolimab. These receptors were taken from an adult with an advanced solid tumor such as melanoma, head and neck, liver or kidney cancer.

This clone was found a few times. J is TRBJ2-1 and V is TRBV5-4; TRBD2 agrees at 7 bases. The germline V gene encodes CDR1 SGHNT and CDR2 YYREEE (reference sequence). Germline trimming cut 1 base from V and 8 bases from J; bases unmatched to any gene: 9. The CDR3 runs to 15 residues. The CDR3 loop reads CASSLSGGGRDEQFF. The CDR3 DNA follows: TGTGCCAGCAGCTTGAGTGGCGGGGGACGGGATGAGCAGTTCTTC.

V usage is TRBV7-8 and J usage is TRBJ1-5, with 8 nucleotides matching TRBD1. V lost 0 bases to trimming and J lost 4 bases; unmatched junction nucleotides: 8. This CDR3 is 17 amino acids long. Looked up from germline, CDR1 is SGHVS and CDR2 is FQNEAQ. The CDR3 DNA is TGTGCCAGCAGCTTAGCGGGGCAGGGGGCGGGTAATCAGCCCCAGCATTTT. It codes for CASSLAGQGAGNQPQHF.

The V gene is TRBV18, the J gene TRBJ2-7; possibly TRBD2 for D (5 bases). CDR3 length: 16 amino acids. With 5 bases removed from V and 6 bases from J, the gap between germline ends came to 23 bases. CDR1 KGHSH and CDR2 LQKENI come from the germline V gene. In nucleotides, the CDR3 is TGTGCCAGCTCATCCAGCCCCTCGGGTGGAGGTACCGAGCAGTACTTC. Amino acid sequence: CASSSSPSGGGTEQYF.

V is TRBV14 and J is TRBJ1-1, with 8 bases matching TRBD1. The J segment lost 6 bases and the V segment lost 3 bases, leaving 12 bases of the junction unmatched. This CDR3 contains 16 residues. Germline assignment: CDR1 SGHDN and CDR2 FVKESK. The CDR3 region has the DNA TGTGCCAGCAGCCATAACTTAGGACAGGGAGGGGCTGAAGCTTTCTTT. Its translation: CASSHNLGQGGAEAFF.

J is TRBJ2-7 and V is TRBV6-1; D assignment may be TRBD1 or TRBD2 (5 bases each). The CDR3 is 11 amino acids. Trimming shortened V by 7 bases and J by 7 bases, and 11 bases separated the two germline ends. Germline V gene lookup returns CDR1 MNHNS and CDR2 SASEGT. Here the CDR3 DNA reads TGTGCCAGCACCGAGGGGCGGGAGCAGTACTTC. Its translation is CASTEGREQYF.

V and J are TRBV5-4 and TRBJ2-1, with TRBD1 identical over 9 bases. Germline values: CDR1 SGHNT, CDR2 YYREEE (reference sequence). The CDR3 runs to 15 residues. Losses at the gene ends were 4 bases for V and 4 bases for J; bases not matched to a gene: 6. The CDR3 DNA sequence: TGTGCCAGCAGCCCTGAGGACAGGGGATACAATGAGCAGTTCTTC. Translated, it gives CASSPEDRGYNEQFF.

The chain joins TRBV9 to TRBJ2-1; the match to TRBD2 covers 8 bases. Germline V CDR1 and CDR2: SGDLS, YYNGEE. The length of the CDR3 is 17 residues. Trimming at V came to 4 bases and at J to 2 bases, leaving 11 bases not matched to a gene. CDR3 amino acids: CASSTRGDGRAYNEQFF. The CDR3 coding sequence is TGTGCCAGCAGCACTAGAGGAGACGGGAGGGCCTACAATGAGCAGTTCTTC.

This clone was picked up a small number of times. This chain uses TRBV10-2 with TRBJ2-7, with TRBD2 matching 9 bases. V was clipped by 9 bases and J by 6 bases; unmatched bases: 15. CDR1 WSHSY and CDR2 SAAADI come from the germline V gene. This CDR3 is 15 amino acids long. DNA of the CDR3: TGCGCCAGTCTAGCGGGGCGCGGGCCCCGAGCCGAGCAGTACTTC. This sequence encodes CASLAGRGPRAEQYF.

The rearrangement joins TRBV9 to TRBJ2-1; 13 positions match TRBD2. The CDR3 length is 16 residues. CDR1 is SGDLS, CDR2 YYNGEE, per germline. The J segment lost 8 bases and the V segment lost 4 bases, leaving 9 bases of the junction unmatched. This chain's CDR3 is CASSTLTSGGLDEQFF. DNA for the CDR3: TGTGCCAGCAGCACCCTGACTAGCGGGGGGCTGGATGAGCAGTTCTTC.

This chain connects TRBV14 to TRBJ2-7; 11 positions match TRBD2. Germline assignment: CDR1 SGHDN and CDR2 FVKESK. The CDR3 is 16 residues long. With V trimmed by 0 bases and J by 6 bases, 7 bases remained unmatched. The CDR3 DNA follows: TGTGCCAGCAGCCAAGATTTACTAGCGGGAGTGGGCGAGCAGTACTTC. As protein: CASSQDLLAGVGEQYF.